Listed below are T cell receptor beta chains from one sample, sequenced in a study of type 1 regulatory T cells. The antigens for these receptors are not known. Using its own MiXCR run on the reads, TCRdb lists one record per CDR3 protein. This table has about 42,000 distinct CDR3 sequences, approximately 12% appearing once. Sequences were obtained from cultured non-Tr1 T cells, either the whole culture or a sorted T cell fraction (not recorded which). The source of these receptors is a human donor in good health. Each CDR3 is given with its conserved first and last residue. A D gene is named only where the DNA matches it firmly. Expanded clones get a size class; other rows say once, few or many, or leave the size out.

J,size,V,D,CDR3,DNA
TRBJ1-5,many,TRBV18,TRBD1,CASSQGAFNQPQHF,TGTGCCAGCTCGCAGGGGGCTTTCAATCAGCCCCAGCATTTT
TRBJ2-7,.,TRBV5-1,.,CASSIQPGTRVLREQYF,TGCGCCAGCAGCATACAGCCCGGGACGCGGGTCCTACGCGAGCAGTACTTC
TRBJ2-7,many,TRBV20-1,.,CSASGQTVQRSSYEQYF,TGCAGTGCTAGTGGCCAGACAGTGCAGCGGAGCTCCTACGAGCAGTACTTC
TRBJ2-5,.,TRBV7-9,.,CASTSIANLLVRETQYF,TGTGCCAGCACATCGATAGCCAACCTTCTTGTCCGAGAGACCCAGTACTTC
TRBJ2-1,few,TRBV20-1,TRBD2,CSARAERGTSAFSYNEQFF,TGCAGTGCTAGAGCCGAGAGGGGGACTAGCGCGTTCTCCTACAATGAGCAGTTCTTC
TRBJ2-1,few,TRBV3-1,.,CASSSRRGSVAVEQFF,TGTGCCAGCAGCTCCCGGCGTGGTAGCGTGGCGGTTGAGCAGTTCTTC
TRBJ2-5,.,TRBV20-1,TRBD1,CSASEIRDRGLYQETQYF,TGCAGTGCTAGCGAAATCCGGGACAGGGGCCTGTACCAAGAGACCCAGTACTTC
TRBJ2-3,few,TRBV7-7,.,CASSLGPQPGTQYF,TGTGCTAGCAGCTTAGGGCCCCAGCCTGGTACGCAGTATTTT
TRBJ2-7,many,TRBV7-9,.,CASSFSGYEQYF,TGTGCCAGCAGCTTTTCGGGCTACGAGCAGTACTTC
TRBJ1-6,.,TRBV9,.,CASSVESNSPLHF,TGTGCCAGCAGCGTAGAAAGTAATTCACCCCTCCACTTT
TRBJ2-6,many,TRBV7-2,.,CASRPSGANVLTF,TGTGCCAGCAGACCCTCTGGGGCCAACGTCCTGACTTTC
TRBJ2-5,medium-sized,TRBV7-2,.,CASSFQASGQETQYF,TGTGCCAGCAGCTTTCAGGCCAGCGGCCAAGAGACCCAGTACTTC
TRBJ2-1,many,TRBV4-2,TRBD2,CASSPLASSYNEQFF,TGTGCCAGCAGCCCACTAGCGAGCTCCTACAATGAGCAGTTCTTC
TRBJ2-3,many,TRBV6-2/TRBV6-3,TRBD2,CASSSSGPGTSGADTQYF,TGTGCCAGCAGCTCCTCCGGACCGGGGACTAGCGGAGCAGATACGCAGTATTTT
TRBJ2-2,many,TRBV5-1,.,CASSLPGVELFF,TGCGCCAGCAGCTTGCCGGGAGTGGAGCTGTTTTTT
TRBJ1-2,once,TRBV18,.,CASSPNSGDGYTF,TGTGCCAGCTCACCAAATTCCGGGGATGGCTACACCTTC
TRBJ2-3,many,TRBV20-1,.,CSGVGRQDTQYF,TGCAGTGGAGTGGGGCGGCAGGATACGCAGTATTTT
TRBJ1-1,few,TRBV18,.,CASSPPSQNTEAFF,TGTGCCAGCTCACCACCTTCACAGAACACTGAAGCTTTCTTT
TRBJ2-3,few,TRBV5-1,TRBD1,CASSGQASTDTQYF,TGCGCCAGCAGCGGACAGGCTAGCACAGATACGCAGTATTTT
TRBJ2-3,few,TRBV5-1,.,CASSSLDRLSTDTQYF,TGCGCCAGCAGCTCGTTGGACAGACTCAGCACAGATACGCAGTATTTT
TRBJ2-4,many,TRBV4-3,.,CASSQDLAAQNIQYF,TGCGCCAGCAGCCAAGATCTCGCAGCCCAAAACATTCAGTACTTC
TRBJ2-1,.,TRBV7-3,.,CASSSSGTENEQFF,TGTGCCAGCAGCTCATCGGGGACGGAAAATGAGCAGTTCTTC
TRBJ2-1,many,TRBV12-3/TRBV12-4,.,CASSLRGSRFF,TGTGCCAGCAGTTTGAGGGGGAGCAGGTTCTTC
TRBJ2-5,medium-sized,TRBV7-2,.,CASSLDARGWETQYF,TGTGCCAGCAGCTTAGATGCCAGGGGATGGGAGACCCAGTACTTC
TRBJ1-6,.,TRBV5-1,TRBD1,CASSWGQGANSPLHF,TGCGCCAGCAGCTGGGGACAGGGGGCAAATTCACCCCTCCACTTT
TRBJ1-5,few,TRBV18,.,CASSPDRNQPQHF,TGTGCCAGCTCACCGGACAGAAATCAGCCCCAGCATTTT
TRBJ2-3,.,TRBV5-1,TRBD2,CASSFGTSGRTDTQYF,TGCGCCAGCAGCTTTGGGACTAGCGGCCGAACAGATACGCAGTATTTT
TRBJ2-1,.,TRBV7-8,.,CASSLGELRPYNEQFF,TGTGCCAGCAGCTTAGGGGAACTGAGGCCCTACAATGAGCAGTTCTTC
TRBJ2-7,many,TRBV7-3,.,CASSLGGGSSYEQYF,TGTGCCAGCAGCTTAGGAGGGGGCAGCTCCTACGAGCAGTACTTC
TRBJ2-7,many,TRBV7-8,.,CASSLAPSFLYEQYF,TGTGCCAGCAGCTTAGCGCCCAGTTTTCTATACGAGCAGTACTTC
TRBJ2-7,.,TRBV20-1,.,CSAQGSYEQYF,TGCAGTGCCCAGGGGAGCTACGAGCAGTACTTC
TRBJ1-6,.,TRBV7-9,.,CASSLALGALHF,TGTGCCAGCAGCTTAGCCTTGGGGGCCCTCCACTTT
TRBJ2-4,few,TRBV29-1,.,CSVATMTGAKNIQYF,TGCAGCGTTGCCACGATGACCGGAGCCAAAAACATTCAGTACTTC
TRBJ2-2,.,TRBV11-2,.,CASSYVGSGAGELFF,TGTGCCAGCAGCTATGTGGGATCTGGGGCCGGGGAGCTGTTTTTT
TRBJ2-7,many,TRBV5-1,.,CASSGSTGGQYF,TGCGCCAGCAGCGGTTCCACCGGGGGGCAGTACTTC
TRBJ2-1,medium-sized,TRBV20-1,.,CSAAIPNEQFF,TGCAGTGCTGCGATACCCAATGAGCAGTTCTTC
TRBJ2-3,.,TRBV7-2,TRBD2,CASSFPPRTSGSPDTQYF,TGTGCCAGCAGCTTTCCTCCTCGGACTAGCGGGAGCCCAGATACGCAGTATTTT
TRBJ2-3,few,TRBV19,TRBD2,CASRRLAGATDTQYF,TGTGCCAGCAGGAGACTAGCGGGCGCAACAGATACGCAGTATTTT
TRBJ2-5,.,TRBV5-1,TRBD1,CASSSGTGRETRYF,TGCGCCAGCAGCTCAGGGACAGGGAGGGAGACCCGGTACTTC
TRBJ2-7,few,TRBV10-3,.,CAISETYRKYEQYF,TGTGCCATCAGTGAAACATACAGAAAATACGAGCAGTACTTC
TRBJ2-1,many,TRBV15,TRBD2,CATSAREGAYNEQFF,TGTGCCACCAGCGCGCGGGAGGGGGCCTACAATGAGCAGTTCTTC
TRBJ2-1,few,TRBV28,TRBD1,CASSPRTGTSEQFF,TGTGCCAGCAGTCCCCGGACAGGGACAAGTGAGCAGTTCTTC
TRBJ1-2,many,TRBV7-2,.,CASSLAPGANYGYTF,TGTGCCAGCAGCTTAGCCCCGGGAGCTAACTATGGCTACACCTTC
TRBJ1-4,many,TRBV11-2,.,CASSTQNEKLFF,TGTGCCAGCAGCACTCAAAATGAAAAACTGTTTTTT
TRBJ2-7,many,TRBV7-9,.,CASSLAGVREQYF,TGTGCCAGCAGCTTAGCCGGGGTGCGCGAGCAGTACTTC
TRBJ2-3,.,TRBV5-4,TRBD2,CASGLVGPDTQYF,TGTGCCAGCGGACTAGTGGGACCAGATACGCAGTATTTT
TRBJ1-3,many,TRBV5-1,.,CASKTASSGNTIYF,TGCGCCAGCAAGACGGCGAGCTCTGGAAACACCATATATTTT
TRBJ1-4,.,TRBV5-1,TRBD1,CASSLAGQGNEKLFF,TGCGCCAGCAGCTTGGCGGGACAGGGGAATGAAAAACTGTTTTTT
TRBJ1-1,.,TRBV5-1,.,CASSQSGRPGTEAFF,TGCGCCAGCAGCCAATCGGGTCGCCCCGGGACTGAAGCTTTCTTT
TRBJ2-5,few,TRBV29-1,.,CSARRYDSTQETQYF,TGCAGCGCAAGGAGGTATGACAGTACCCAAGAGACCCAGTACTTC
TRBJ1-5,many,TRBV6-5,.,CASRSGLRGQPQHF,TGTGCCAGCAGATCGGGGCTCCGGGGTCAGCCCCAGCATTTT
TRBJ1-4,many,TRBV27,.,CASSSASAGGTNEKLFF,TGTGCCAGCAGTTCAGCCTCGGCGGGGGGAACTAATGAAAAACTGTTTTTT
TRBJ2-2,many,TRBV5-1,.,CASSLTTANTGELFF,TGCGCCAGCAGCTTGACAACAGCGAACACCGGGGAGCTGTTTTTT
TRBJ2-1,many,TRBV28,.,CASSVLGSKGHNEQFF,TGTGCCAGCAGTGTATTGGGATCTAAAGGACACAATGAGCAGTTCTTC